Presented here are 28 T cell receptor beta chains from one specimen sequenced in a study of blood T cell repertoires in COVID-19 (dated by TCRdb to about 2020). Libraries were constructed by the immunoSEQ multiplex PCR assay. As stored in TCRdb, this immuneACCESS dataset retains in-frame rearrangements with V and J assigned. A fraction of the clones does not appear; measured against another copy, unresolved V genes explain less than half of the discrepancy, and the remainder lacks a known reason. The sample has 9,000 to 15,000 clones on record, approximately 80% of them singletons. The biggest ten clones account for roughly 47% of the sample. The sequenced sample was peripheral blood. Every receptor here comes from an older man with acute or convalescent COVID-19.

The table lists this clone with a few counts. The chain is built from TRBV4-1 and TRBJ2-7; perhaps TRBD2 as D (6 bases). This CDR3 has 15 amino acids. The V and J ends lost 0 bases and 1 base respectively, with 10 bases between them. In germline, CDR1 is MGHRA, CDR2 YSYEKL. Here the CDR3 reads CASSQERGPSYEQYF. The DNA for the CDR3 is TGCGCCAGCAGCCAAGAGCGGGGCCCGTCCTACGAGCAGTACTTC.

V is TRBV11-3 and J is TRBJ2-3; TRBD2 agrees at 8 bases. Germline loops: CDR1 SGHNT, CDR2 YENEEA. The CDR3 consists of 15 residues. V shed 5 bases and J 2 bases; nucleotides not matched to a gene: 6. CDR3 nucleotides: TGTGCCAGCAGCATTAGCGGGGCCCCCACAGATACGCAGTATTTT. The encoded protein is CASSISGAPTDTQYF.

The V gene is TRBV5-6, the J gene TRBJ2-7, with TRBD1 identical over 7 bases. This CDR3 is 14 amino acids long. Germline CDR1 SGHDT, CDR2 YYEEEE. With 2 bases clipped from V and 3 bases from J, the junction kept 5 bases outside the gene matches. CDR3 sequence (DNA): TGTGCCAGCAGCTTAGTAGGGGGCAACTACGAGCAGTACTTC. Amino acids: CASSLVGGNYEQYF.

This chain connects TRBV5-5 to TRBJ2-7; a weak D match, TRBD2 (6 bases). The CDR3 spans 17 residues. CDR1 SGHKS and CDR2 YYEKEE come from the germline V gene (reference sequence). V was cut by 0 bases and J by 0 bases, with 16 bases left in between. The CDR3 reads CASSLDAAGQSSYEQYF. The CDR3 DNA follows: TGTGCCAGCAGCTTGGATGCGGCGGGGCAGAGCTCCTACGAGCAGTACTTC.

Comment on this clone: This may be a read error: a much more frequent sequence differs by one nucleotide. Other DNA sequences within the sample encode an identical CDR3. The chain has TRBV5-1 and TRBJ2-7; 8 bases line up with TRBD1. The CDR3 length is 14 residues. Germline V gene data show CDR1 as SGHRS and CDR2 as YFSETQ. J lost 6 bases, V lost 2 bases, and 7 bases had no gene match. CDR3 sequence (DNA): TGCGCCAGCAGCTTAACCCAGGGGGCGGGCGAGCAGTACTTC. This codes for CASSLTQGAGEQYF.

The chain joins TRBV7-8 to TRBJ1-2; no clear D gene. The germline V gene encodes CDR1 SGHVS and CDR2 FQNEAQ. The CDR3 sequence is 15 residues long. The germline V and J ends were trimmed by 0 bases and 3 bases, with 11 bases remaining between them. Written as DNA, the CDR3 is TGTGCCAGCAGCTTAGCTTCGGGATCTCACTATGGCTACACCTTC. Its protein is CASSLASGSHYGYTF.

This clone was seen more than once but under ten times. The J gene is TRBJ1-3, the V gene TRBV5-1; 7 bases map to TRBD1. The trim removed 3 bases at V and 0 bases at J, leaving 6 bases unmatched. Germline V gene lookup returns CDR1 SGHRS and CDR2 YFSETQ. This CDR3 is 16 amino acids long. The CDR3 nucleotides read TGCGCCAGCAGCTCCTCGGGACAGAGCTCTGGAAACACCATATATTTT. Its protein product is CASSSSGQSSGNTIYF. The variable domain in full, with the rest retrieved from reference TRBV5-1 and TRBJ1-3, is KAGVTQTPRYLIKTRGQQVTLSCSPISGHRSVSWYQQTPGQGLQFLFEYFSETQRNKGNFPGRFSGRQFSNSRSEMNVSTLELGDSALYLCASSSSGQSSGNTIYFGEGSWLTVV.

The chain recombines TRBV6-6 with TRBJ1-5; possible D gene TRBD1, 6 bases. Per germline, CDR1 MNHNY and CDR2 SVGAGI (reference sequence). Trimming removed 6 bases at V and 3 bases at J, with 15 bases between. This CDR3 has 15 residues. CDR3 amino acids: CASSTGWVDNQPQHF. The DNA for the CDR3 is TGTGCCAGCAGCACAGGGTGGGTAGACAATCAGCCCCAGCATTTT.

V usage is TRBV28 and J usage is TRBJ1-1, with TRBD1 matching over 8 bases. Germline trimming cut 2 bases from V and 1 base from J; bases unmatched to any gene: 0. The CDR3 covers 14 residues. CDR1 is MDHEN, CDR2 SYDVKM, per germline. In DNA form, the CDR3 reads TGTGCCAGCAGTTTAGGACAGGGGAACACTGAAGCTTTCTTT. Translation: CASSLGQGNTEAFF.

This clone came up a few times. V and J are TRBV28 and TRBJ1-1; D gene unclear. The CDR3 has 13 residues. Germline V gene sequence: CDR1 MDHEN, CDR2 SYDVKM. V was pared by 5 bases and J by 3 bases, with 10 bases between. The CDR3 loop reads CASSGPKHTEAFF. In DNA form, the CDR3 reads TGTGCCAGCAGTGGGCCTAAGCACACTGAAGCTTTCTTT.

The rearrangement uses TRBV6-6 and TRBJ1-1; unclear D gene. V gave up 5 bases and J gave up 7 bases, with 20 bases separating them. CDR1 and CDR2 (germline): MNHNY, SVGAGI (reference sequence). The CDR3 sequence is 15 residues long. The CDR3 DNA reads TGTGCCAGCAGTCTTCTCGGTAGCTCGCCCCGTGAAGCTTTCTTT. It yields the protein CASSLLGSSPREAFF.

The chain couples TRBV19 to TRBJ1-1; D may be TRBD1 (5 bases). The CDR3 sequence is 18 residues long. V was trimmed by 2 bases and J by 3 bases, leaving 22 bases between them. The germline V gene encodes CDR1 LNHDA and CDR2 SQIVND (reference sequence). The CDR3 is CASSISRASGRGDTEAFF. The DNA of the CDR3 is TGTGCCAGTAGTATAAGCCGTGCGTCGGGTCGGGGGGACACTGAAGCTTTCTTT.

The chain is built from TRBV6-4 and TRBJ2-3; 8 bases align to TRBD1. Germline lookup yields CDR1 MRHNA and CDR2 SNTAGT. The V and J ends lost 3 bases and 2 bases, in that order; junction bases with no gene match: 7. CDR3 size: 16 residues. CDR3 nucleotide sequence: TGTGCCAGCAGTGATCAGGGGGCCCTCCTCACAGATACGCAGTATTTT. Amino acids: CASSDQGALLTDTQYF.

The chain uses TRBV4-2 and TRBJ2-7; no clear D gene. Trimming cost V 4 bases and J 4 bases, with 17 bases left between them. This CDR3 region has 15 residues. Germline-derived CDR1 and CDR2 are LGHNA and YNFKEQ. In nucleotides, the CDR3 is TGTGCCAGCAGCCTCTACGCCGCAGGCAATTACGAGCAGTACTTC. Translation gives CASSLYAAGNYEQYF.

The chain links TRBV19 to TRBJ1-5; the D is unclear. The CDR3 is 15 residues long. Germline assignment: CDR1 LNHDA and CDR2 SQIVND (reference sequence). Trimming pared 5 bases from V and 2 bases from J, leaving 13 bases between. Here the CDR3 DNA reads TGTGCCAGTAGTGGGCAGGATTCCGGCAATCAGCCCCAGCATTTT. Translation gives CASSGQDSGNQPQHF. Full variable domain (outside the CDR3, taken from reference TRBV19 and TRBJ1-5): DGGITQSPKYLFRKEGQNVTLSCEQNLNHDAMYWYRQDPGQGLRLIYYSQIVNDFQKGDIAEGYSVSREKKESFPLTVTSAQKNPTAFYLCASSGQDSGNQPQHFGDGTRLSIL.

This chain joins TRBV19 and TRBJ2-7; D is perhaps TRBD1 (5 bases). The germline V gene has CDR1 LNHDA and CDR2 SQIVND (reference sequence). The germline V and J ends were trimmed by 4 bases and 6 bases, with 10 bases remaining between them. The CDR3 spans 12 residues. CDR3 in DNA: TGTGCCAGTAGTACCCTTCAGGGCGAGCAGTACTTC. Translating it yields CASSTLQGEQYF.

As DNA, the CDR3 is TGTGCCAGCAGTGAGGTGGGCCCCTATGGCTACACCTTC. It yields the protein CASSEVGPYGYTF. The rearrangement joins TRBV6-1 to TRBJ1-2; D gene ambiguous. The V end lost 3 bases, the J end lost 4 bases, and 9 bases lay between the germline ends. Germline V gene data show CDR1 as MNHNS and CDR2 as SASEGT. The CDR3 has 13 amino acids.

V usage is TRBV10-3 and J usage is TRBJ2-5; 11 bases are a match to TRBD2. Per germline, CDR1 ENHRY and CDR2 SYGVKD. The CDR3 spans 17 residues. V shed 2 bases, J shed 0 bases, and the junction held 5 bases outside the gene matches. The CDR3 loop reads CAISEGLAGIYQETQYF. The CDR3 coding sequence is TGTGCCATCAGTGAGGGACTAGCGGGTATATACCAAGAGACCCAGTACTTC.

This chain links TRBV28 with TRBJ1-1; no clear D. Germline CDR1 and CDR2: MDHEN and SYDVKM. Trimming cost V 5 bases and J 0 bases, with 13 bases left between them. The CDR3 is 15 residues long. Here the CDR3 reads CASSVFGGMNTEAFF. The CDR3 DNA reads as TGTGCCAGCAGTGTGTTTGGCGGTATGAACACTGAAGCTTTCTTT.

This clone was observed a handful of times. The genes are TRBV13 and TRBJ2-7; D is perhaps TRBD1 (6 bases). Between the trimmed V and J ends, which lost 4 bases and 5 bases, there was a span of 15 bases. The CDR3 is made up of 14 amino acids. Germline CDR1 PRHDT, CDR2 FYEKMQ (reference sequence). DNA for the CDR3: TGTGCCAGCAGCTCGGGGACAAGGGGTAACGAGCAGTACTTC. It specifies CASSSGTRGNEQYF.

This sequence joins TRBV5-1 and TRBJ2-2; D perhaps matches TRBD1 (6 bases). V lost 5 bases and J 3 bases, leaving 17 bases between the germline ends. The CDR3 totals 16 residues. Germline loops: CDR1 SGHRS, CDR2 YFSETQ. The CDR3 spells CASRGDRSLYTGELFF. CDR3 nucleotide sequence: TGCGCCAGCAGAGGTGACAGGTCTTTATACACCGGGGAGCTGTTTTTT.

The chain combines TRBV15 with TRBJ1-1; D remains ambiguous. The CDR3 runs 17 residues. Per the germline V gene, CDR1 is LNHNV and CDR2 is YYDKDF (reference sequence). V shed 0 bases and J shed 1 base, with 15 bases lying between them. CDR3 in amino acids: CATSRDSGIVKNTEAFF. In DNA, the CDR3 is TGTGCCACCAGCAGAGATTCCGGTATCGTAAAGAACACTGAAGCTTTCTTT.

This clone was observed a handful of times. The chain carries TRBV11-2 and TRBJ2-1; D is perhaps TRBD2 (5 bases). The CDR3 is 16 amino acids. Trimming left V 5 bases short and J 0 bases short, with 14 bases between. Germline CDR1 SGHAT, CDR2 FQNNGV. CDR3 nucleotide sequence: TGTGCCAGCAGCAAACTTGAGGGTAGCTCCTACAATGAGCAGTTCTTC. As protein: CASSKLEGSSYNEQFF.

The CDR3 nucleotides read TGTGCTAGTGGTGGCTTTTACGAGCAGTACTTC. Its translation is CASGGFYEQYF. The rearrangement links TRBV12-5 to TRBJ2-7; D ambiguous. The CDR3 sequence is 11 residues long. Germline values: CDR1 LGHNT, CDR2 FRNRAP. Trimming stripped 5 bases from V and 4 bases from J, with 6 bases between.

The J gene is TRBJ1-5, the V gene TRBV3-1 (or the pseudogene TRBV3-2); 10 nucleotides align to TRBD1. The trim removed 4 bases at V and 6 bases at J, leaving 9 bases unmatched. The CDR3 length is 16 residues. Germline V gene lookup returns CDR1 LGHDT and CDR2 YNNKEL (reference sequence). The CDR3 DNA sequence: TGTGCCAGCAGCCGATGGACAGGGGGATATAGTCAGCCCCAGCATTTT. Its translation: CASSRWTGGYSQPQHF.

The chain is built from TRBV3-1 (or the pseudogene TRBV3-2) and TRBJ2-2; 11 bases agree with TRBD1. Unmatched junction bases numbered 9, after V lost 5 bases and J lost 7 bases. The CDR3 runs to 16 residues. In germline, CDR1 is LGHDT, CDR2 YNNKEL (reference sequence). This chain's CDR3 is CASSSPGTGGDGELFF. The CDR3 nucleotides are TGTGCCAGCAGCTCGCCTGGGACAGGGGGGGACGGGGAGCTGTTTTTT.

This chain uses TRBV19 with TRBJ1-2, with TRBD1 matching 8 bases. This CDR3 comprises 14 residues. The germline CDR1 and CDR2 sequences are LNHDA and SQIVND (reference sequence). Trimming removed 10 bases from V and 9 bases from J; junction bases left unmatched: 16. CDR3: CATGQADGVESYTF. CDR3 DNA: TGTGCCACGGGACAGGCTGATGGAGTTGAAAGCTACACCTTC.

This clone showed up just a few times. The rearrangement links TRBV28 to TRBJ1-5; D gene ambiguous. Deletions cut 5 bases from V and 0 bases from J, with 11 bases between. Germline V gives CDR1 MDHEN, CDR2 SYDVKM. The CDR3 covers 15 residues. CDR3 nucleotides: TGTGCCAGCAGTCCGCGACAAATTAGCAATCAGCCCCAGCATTTT. It is translated as CASSPRQISNQPQHF.